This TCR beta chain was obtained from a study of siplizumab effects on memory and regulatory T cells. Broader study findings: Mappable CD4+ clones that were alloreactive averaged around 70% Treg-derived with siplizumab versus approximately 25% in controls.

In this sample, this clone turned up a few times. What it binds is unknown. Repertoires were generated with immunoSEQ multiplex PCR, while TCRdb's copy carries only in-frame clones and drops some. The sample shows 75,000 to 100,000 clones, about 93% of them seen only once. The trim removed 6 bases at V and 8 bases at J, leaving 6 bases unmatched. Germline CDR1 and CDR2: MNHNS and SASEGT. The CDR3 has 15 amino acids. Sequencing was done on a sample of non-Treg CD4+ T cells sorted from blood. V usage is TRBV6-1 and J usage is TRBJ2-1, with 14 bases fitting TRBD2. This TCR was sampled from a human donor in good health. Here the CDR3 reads CASRPGLAGEDEQFF. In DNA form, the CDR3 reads TGTGCCAGCAGACCGGGACTAGCGGGAGAGGATGAGCAGTTCTTC.